Below are 22 T cell receptor beta chains sequenced from a single sample in a study of blood T cell repertoires in COVID-19. TCRdb's table, derived via immunoSEQ multiplex PCR, lists solely in-frame clones and lacks some. The table records 130,000 to 150,000 clones, less than 90% of them present only once. Sequencing was done on a sample of PBMCs or T cells enriched from blood (not recorded which). These receptors all stem from a man aged 35 to 55 with acute COVID-19.

The CDR3 DNA reads TGTGCCAGCAGGCCCCCGGACAGGGGGTTCAATGAGCAGTTCTTC. Protein sequence: CASRPPDRGFNEQFF. This rearrangement joins TRBV6-5 to TRBJ2-1, with 10 bases aligning to TRBD1. This CDR3 contains 15 residues. Germline CDR1 reads MNHEY; CDR2 reads SVGAGI. Losses at the gene ends were 6 bases for V and 6 bases for J; bases not matched to a gene: 8.

V gene TRBV9 combines with J gene TRBJ1-2, with 7 positions matching TRBD1. Germline loops: CDR1 SGDLS, CDR2 YYNGEE. The ends lost 4 bases at V and 3 bases at J; junction bases unmatched: 6. CDR3 length equals 14 residues. The CDR3 nucleotides read TGTGCCAGCAGCCCAGGGACAGTCTACTATGGCTACACCTTC. Translated: CASSPGTVYYGYTF. Full variable domain (missing parts from reference TRBV9 and TRBJ1-2): DSGVTQTPKHLITATGQRVTLRCSPRSGDLSVYWYQQSLDQGLQFLIQYYNGEERAKGNILERFSAQQFPDLHSELNLSSLELGDSALYFCASSPGTVYYGYTFGSGTRLTVV.

V usage is TRBV5-1 and J usage is TRBJ1-2; D remains unclear. CDR3 length: 15 amino acids. Germline V gene data show CDR1 as SGHRS and CDR2 as YFSETQ. V was trimmed by 5 bases and J by 2 bases, leaving 16 bases between them. Here the CDR3 DNA reads TGCGCCAGCAGATCGACTTTAGACGGAAACTATGGCTACACCTTC. This gives the protein CASRSTLDGNYGYTF.

The chain joins TRBV30 to TRBJ1-4; D perhaps matches TRBD1 (5 bases). Deletions cut 3 bases from V and 4 bases from J, with 9 bases between. This CDR3 is 13 amino acids long. In germline, CDR1 is GTSNPN, CDR2 SVGIG (reference sequence). This CDR3 is CAWSGGNNEKLFF. CDR3 DNA: TGTGCCTGGAGCGGGGGGAATAATGAAAAACTGTTTTTT.

The chain employs TRBV6-2 or TRBV6-3 and TRBJ2-3, with a possible D match to TRBD2 (6 bases). This CDR3 comprises 19 residues. V lost 0 bases to trimming and J lost 2 bases, with 21 bases between them. Germline V lookup: CDR1 MNHEY, CDR2 SVGEGT. The DNA for the CDR3 is TGTGCCAGCAGTTACTCGATGGAGGGAACGGCCGAAAACACAGATACGCAGTATTTT. This sequence encodes CASSYSMEGTAENTDTQYF.

The chain uses TRBV6-5 and TRBJ1-2; D gene unclear. The CDR3 consists of 15 residues. V lost 0 bases and J 6 bases, leaving 14 bases between the germline ends. Looked up from germline, CDR1 is MNHEY and CDR2 is SVGAGI. The CDR3 nucleotides are TGTGCCAGCAGTTACTCGAGCGGGAGGAGGAATGGCTACACCTTC. Translating it yields CASSYSSGRRNGYTF.

The V call is TRBV5-1, the J call TRBJ2-1; tentative D call: TRBD1 (5 bases). Between the trimmed V and J ends, which lost 8 bases and 1 base, there was a span of 10 bases. From germline, CDR1 is SGHRS and CDR2 YFSETQ. The CDR3 extends over 13 amino acids. The chain's CDR3 is CASRGNSYNEQFF. Written as DNA, the CDR3 is TGCGCCAGTAGGGGCAATTCCTACAATGAGCAGTTCTTC.

The chain combines TRBV7-2 with TRBJ2-7; 8 nucleotides align to TRBD1. The CDR3 consists of 15 residues. CDR1 and CDR2 (germline): SGHTA, FQGNSA. The V and J ends lost 5 bases and 4 bases, in that order; junction bases with no gene match: 10. This CDR3 reads CASSTRQGRDYEQYF. For the CDR3, the DNA is TGTGCCAGCAGCACGCGACAGGGGCGGGATTACGAGCAGTACTTC.

This clone turned up a few times. The V and J genes are TRBV7-2 and TRBJ2-2; 12 bases are shared with TRBD1. Germline V gene lookup returns CDR1 SGHTA and CDR2 FQGNSA. The CDR3 is 15 amino acids. The J segment lost 5 bases and the V segment lost 4 bases, leaving 2 bases of the junction unmatched. CDR3 coding DNA: TGTGCCAGCAGCTGGGACAGGGGGCTTACCGGGGAGCTGTTTTTT. The encoded protein is CASSWDRGLTGELFF.

The chain carries TRBV5-1 and TRBJ1-1; 8 bases map to TRBD1. This CDR3 region has 16 residues. CDR1 SGHRS and CDR2 YFSETQ come from the germline V gene. The ends lost 0 bases at V and 2 bases at J; junction bases unmatched: 6. The CDR3 here is CASSLDRGIANTEAFF. In nucleotides, the CDR3 is TGCGCCAGCAGCTTGGACAGGGGGATCGCCAACACTGAAGCTTTCTTT.

The chain couples TRBV5-5 to TRBJ1-5, with D maybe TRBD1 (5 bases). Germline V gene sequence: CDR1 SGHKS, CDR2 YYEKEE (reference sequence). V was trimmed by 0 bases and J by 1 base, leaving 8 bases between them. The CDR3 consists of 15 residues. CDR3 in amino acids: CASSLEQDSNQPQHF. Written as DNA, the CDR3 is TGTGCCAGCAGCTTGGAACAGGACAGCAATCAGCCCCAGCATTTT. The full variable domain, rest sourced from reference TRBV5-5 and TRBJ1-5, is DAGVTQSPTHLIKTRGQQVTLRCSPISGHKSVSWYQQVLGQGPQFIFQYYEKEERGRGNFPDRFSARQFPNYSSELNVNALLLGDSALYLCASSLEQDSNQPQHFGDGTRLSIL.

The chain joins TRBV4-1 to TRBJ2-1; 15 bases map to TRBD2. Trimming removed 0 bases from V and 7 bases from J; junction bases left unmatched: 4. The CDR3 is 17 amino acids. Germline CDR1 and CDR2: MGHRA and YSYEKL. CDR3 protein: CASSQDGTSGRRNEQFF. DNA of the CDR3: TGCGCCAGCAGCCAAGATGGGACTAGCGGGAGGAGGAATGAGCAGTTCTTC.

The gene calls are TRBV30 and TRBJ2-5; D gene ambiguous. Germline V CDR1 and CDR2: GTSNPN, SVGIG (reference sequence). V shed 0 bases and J shed 4 bases, with 6 bases lying between them. This CDR3 spans 12 amino acids. CDR3 sequence: CAWSVSIETQYF. As DNA, the CDR3 is TGTGCCTGGAGTGTCTCTATAGAGACCCAGTACTTC.

The CDR3, as DNA: TGCGCCAGCAGAGACGTACTCTCCTCCCGAGGGACCCAGTACTTC. This encodes CASRDVLSSRGTQYF. V usage is TRBV5-1 and J usage is TRBJ2-5, with D unresolved. CDR3 length: 15 residues. CDR1 is SGHRS and CDR2 is YFSETQ in the germline V gene. V lost 5 bases to trimming and J lost 7 bases, with 21 bases between them.

The chain uses TRBV7-9 and TRBJ2-7; 10 nucleotides match TRBD2. Germline V gene data show CDR1 as SEHNR and CDR2 as FQNEAQ (reference sequence). V was clipped by 5 bases and J by 0 bases; unmatched bases: 10. CDR3 length equals 17 residues. The CDR3 sequence is CASSRTGLAESSYEQYF. The DNA of the CDR3 is TGTGCCAGCAGCCGGACCGGACTAGCGGAGAGCTCCTACGAGCAGTACTTC.

This clone occurred once. The V and J genes are TRBV5-4 and TRBJ2-3, with no clear D. CDR1 and CDR2 (germline): SGHNT, YYREEE (reference sequence). With 3 bases removed from V and 3 bases from J, the gap between germline ends came to 5 bases. The CDR3 is 12 amino acids. CDR3 DNA sequence: TGTGCCAGCAGCTCAATTACAGATACGCAGTATTTT. Translated, it gives CASSSITDTQYF.

The chain combines TRBV7-7 with TRBJ2-2; 7 bases match TRBD2. The V segment lost 5 bases and the J segment 6 bases; nucleotides outside the gene matches: 9. The CDR3 loop spans 15 amino acids. In germline, CDR1 is SSHAT, CDR2 FNYEAQ (reference sequence). CDR3 amino acids: CASSPDKGRAGELFF. In DNA, the CDR3 is TGTGCCAGCAGCCCCGATAAGGGGAGGGCCGGGGAGCTGTTTTTT.

The chain combines TRBV3-1 (or the pseudogene TRBV3-2) with TRBJ1-4; D unclear. The CDR3 has 12 amino acids. Between the trimmed V and J ends, which lost 5 bases and 8 bases, there was a span of 9 bases. The germline gives CDR1 LGHDT, CDR2 YNNKEL (reference sequence). The CDR3: CASSTGGEKLFF. The CDR3 DNA reads as TGTGCCAGCAGCACTGGAGGCGAAAAACTGTTTTTT.

V gene TRBV15 combines with J gene TRBJ1-2, with 7 bases fitting TRBD1. The length of the CDR3 is 16 residues. The ends lost 1 base at V and 5 bases at J; junction bases unmatched: 10. Per the germline V gene, CDR1 is LNHNV and CDR2 is YYDKDF (reference sequence). The CDR3 loop is CATSRGYRGEEYGYTF. The DNA for the CDR3 is TGTGCCACCAGCAGAGGATACAGGGGAGAAGAGTATGGCTACACCTTC.

This clone was seen only a few times. V gene TRBV28 combines with J gene TRBJ1-1, with 9 bases fitting TRBD1. Germline CDR1 MDHEN, CDR2 SYDVKM. With V trimmed by 5 bases and J by 0 bases, 7 bases remained unmatched. The CDR3 runs 16 residues. Written as DNA, the CDR3 is TGTGCCAGCAGTCCGGGACAGGGATTGATGAACACTGAAGCTTTCTTT. This gives the protein CASSPGQGLMNTEAFF.

The V call is TRBV15, the J call TRBJ2-7; D perhaps matches TRBD2 (5 bases). This CDR3 is 16 amino acids long. V lost 0 bases and J lost 5, with 17 bases in between. CDR1 and CDR2 (germline): LNHNV, YYDKDF (reference sequence). CDR3 nucleotides: TGTGCCACCAGCAGAGATCCCGGGGAACGAGTAGACGAGCAGTACTTC. Translated: CATSRDPGERVDEQYF.

The chain joins TRBV3-1 (or the pseudogene TRBV3-2) to TRBJ2-7, with D possibly matching TRBD2 (6 bases). Germline assignment: CDR1 LGHDT and CDR2 YNNKEL (reference sequence). CDR3 length equals 9 residues. V was trimmed by 8 bases and J by 10 bases, leaving 9 bases between them. As DNA, the CDR3 is TGTGCCAGCGGGAGGAAACAGTACTTC. It specifies CASGRKQYF.